This T cell receptor (beta chain) was retrieved from a study of T cells in Graves' hyperthyroidism and ophthalmopathy. RNA transcripts yielded amplified TCR beta CDR3 regions. The TCR CDR3 was amplified in a first-round RT-PCR using the HTBI primer set. Each CDR3 protein is one row after TCRdb ran MiXCR on the multiplex PCR reads. The data show approximately 620,000 distinct CDR3 sequences, about 15% seen once. In germline, CDR1 is MGHRA, CDR2 YSYEKL. The CDR3 is 16 residues long. Trimming took off 0 bases at V and 3 bases at J, with 14 bases between the two ends. Input material: blood. This chain connects TRBV4-1 to TRBJ1-2; D may be TRBD1 (5 bases). The sequence was obtained from a woman aged 30 to 39 with Graves' hyperthyroidism that later progressed to Graves' ophthalmopathy. The CDR3 DNA reads TGCGCCAGCAGCCAAGATTGGAGGGAAGGGGACTATGGCTACACCTTC. It is translated as CASSQDWREGDYGYTF.